This entry is about one T cell receptor (beta chain). Repertoires were generated with immunoSEQ multiplex PCR, while TCRdb's copy carries only in-frame clones and drops some. The sample shows 45,000 to 55,000 clones, just under 80% of them seen only once. The CDR3 is 14 residues long. Germline CDR1 SGHTA, CDR2 FQGNSA. V lost 3 bases to trimming and J lost 5 bases, with 13 bases between them. Single viable CD3+CD4+CD8-CD45RO+ cells were sorted as the memory CD4+ T cells. The record originates from a study of memory CD4+ T cells and cytomegalovirus serostatus. The sequenced material came from memory CD4+ T cells from blood. The chain is built from TRBV7-2 and TRBJ2-5; TRBD1 might be the D (7 bases). The receptor comes from an adult in good health and CMV-seronegative. The chain's CDR3 is CASSFGGGWETQYF. In nucleotides, the CDR3 is TGTGCCAGCAGCTTCGGAGGGGGCTGGGAGACCCAGTACTTC.